One and the same sample provided the 5 T cell receptor beta chains below, sequenced in a study of T cells in localized non-small cell lung cancer. Data came from immunoSEQ multiplex PCR; TCRdb stores just in-frame clones and leaves some out. The table has under 35,000 clones, 80% to 95% seen once. Specimen: peripheral blood mononuclear cells, collected before any cancer treatment. All receptors come from a woman aged 40-70 years with stage III lung adenocarcinoma.

The chain has TRBV10-2 and TRBJ1-1; 7 positions match TRBD1. V lost 8 bases, J lost 10 bases, and 7 bases stayed unmatched. This CDR3 contains 11 residues. Germline V gene lookup returns CDR1 WSHSY and CDR2 SAAADI. CDR3 region: CASERQGLAFF. The CDR3 DNA reads as TGCGCCAGCGAACGACAGGGTTTAGCTTTCTTT.

V and J are TRBV10-1 and TRBJ2-3, with TRBD2 matching over 10 bases. The germline gives CDR1 WNHNN, CDR2 SYGVQD (reference sequence). Trimming cost V 0 bases and J 4 bases; bases outside gene matches: 7. The CDR3 is 17 residues long. CDR3 sequence: CASSESASGSGADTQYF. The CDR3 DNA is TGCGCCAGCAGTGAGTCGGCTAGCGGGAGTGGTGCAGATACGCAGTATTTT.

The chain recombines TRBV7-4 with TRBJ1-1; no clear D gene. With 7 bases removed from V and 7 bases from J, the gap between germline ends came to 13 bases. Germline CDR1 is SGHVT and CDR2 is SQSDAQ. The CDR3 consists of 12 residues. The CDR3 region has the DNA TGTGCCAGCACCCGGGAGGAGTTTGAAGCTTTCTTT. Residues: CASTREEFEAFF.

The chain employs TRBV6-1 and TRBJ2-5, with a possible D match to TRBD2 (5 bases). This CDR3 contains 14 residues. Looked up from germline, CDR1 is MNHNS and CDR2 is SASEGT. Trimming pared 8 bases from V and 5 bases from J, leaving 18 bases between. The CDR3 region has the DNA TGTGCCAGCTGCCGAGTAGCGACGATGGAGACCCAGTACTTC. Its protein is CASCRVATMETQYF.

This chain joins TRBV28 and TRBJ2-1; D remains unclear. This CDR3 comprises 14 residues. Germline lookup yields CDR1 MDHEN and CDR2 SYDVKM. Trimming took 2 bases from V and 12 from J, leaving 17 bases between them. Here the CDR3 reads CASSLETAPLGQFF. As DNA, the CDR3 is TGTGCCAGCAGTTTAGAGACCGCCCCGTTGGGGCAGTTCTTC.